This T cell receptor (beta chain) derives from a study of CD8+ T cells in alopecia areata. RNA, once extracted, was reverse transcribed into cDNA for use as the sequencing template. TCRdb's copy holds only in-frame clones and misses some; the assay was immunoSEQ multiplex PCR. This table holds approximately 99,000 clones, over 55% found once. In the case of this clone: Its specificity is not known.

Findings and caveats of the study: Sequences from scalp samples also cover resident alphabeta T cells of normal skin.

From alopecia areata patients, lesional scalp punch biopsies and peripheral blood were collected. The receptor comes from a human donor with alopecia areata. The source material was NKG2D-low CD8+ T cells sorted from blood.

This chain's CDR3 is CASSEASGMFF. The CDR3, as DNA: TGTGCCAGCAGTGAGGCTAGCGGGATGTTCTTC. The J gene is TRBJ2-1, the V gene TRBV2; 9 nucleotides agree with TRBD2. CDR1 is SNHLY, CDR2 FYNNEI, per germline. V shed 3 bases, J shed 15 bases, and the junction held 3 bases outside the gene matches. This CDR3 is 11 amino acids long.